Described below is a single T cell receptor beta chain sequence and its context. This specimen belongs to a study of radiotherapy plus CTLA-4 blockade in lung cancer. Patients in the study, people with chemo-refractory metastatic non-small-cell lung cancer, received focal radiation plus ipilimumab CTLA-4 blockade. The CDR3 contains 14 residues. Trimming took 5 bases from V and 8 from J, leaving 15 bases between them. The V gene's germline CDR1 is MDHEN and CDR2 SYDVKM. TCRdb's copy holds only in-frame clones and misses some; the assay was immunoSEQ multiplex PCR. The table has approximately 40,000 clones, roughly 85% seen once.

The V and J genes are TRBV28 and TRBJ1-4; tentative D call: TRBD1 (6 bases). The sequenced sample was peripheral blood, obtained from a patient treated with radiotherapy plus ipilimumab. The sequence derives from a human donor with non-small cell lung cancer whose response to radiotherapy plus ipilimumab could not be evaluated. This CDR3 reads CASSETGTGEKLFF. The CDR3 coding sequence is TGTGCCAGCAGTGAAACAGGGACCGGAGAAAAACTGTTTTTT. Full variable domain (outside the CDR3, taken from reference TRBV28 and TRBJ1-4): DVKVTQSSRYLVKRTGEKVFLECVQDMDHENMFWYRQDPGLGLRLIYFSYDVKMKEKGDIPEGYSVSREKKERFSLILESASTNQTSMYLCASSETGTGEKLFFGSGTQLSVL.